Given below is one T cell receptor (beta chain) in context. The CDR3 is made up of 15 amino acids. Germline values: CDR1 SGHDT, CDR2 YYEEEE. Trimming shortened V by 4 bases and J by 0 bases, and 10 bases separated the two germline ends. This sample stems from a study of blood T cell repertoires in COVID-19. At the level of the study: Sources were T cells, B-cell-depleted T cells, or PBMCs; the material itself was cDNA or gDNA.

Here immunoSEQ multiplex PCR was the method, and the copy in TCRdb shows in-frame clones only, minus some. This table has about 150,000 clones, around 88% appearing once. The rearrangement links TRBV5-6 to TRBJ1-4; D is ambiguous. Sequenced sample: peripheral blood. The sequence derives from a man between 60 and 75 years old with active or convalescent COVID-19. The CDR3 coding sequence is TGTGCCAGCAGCCCCTCCCCGGCAACTAATGAAAAACTGTTTTTT. Translating gives CASSPSPATNEKLFF.